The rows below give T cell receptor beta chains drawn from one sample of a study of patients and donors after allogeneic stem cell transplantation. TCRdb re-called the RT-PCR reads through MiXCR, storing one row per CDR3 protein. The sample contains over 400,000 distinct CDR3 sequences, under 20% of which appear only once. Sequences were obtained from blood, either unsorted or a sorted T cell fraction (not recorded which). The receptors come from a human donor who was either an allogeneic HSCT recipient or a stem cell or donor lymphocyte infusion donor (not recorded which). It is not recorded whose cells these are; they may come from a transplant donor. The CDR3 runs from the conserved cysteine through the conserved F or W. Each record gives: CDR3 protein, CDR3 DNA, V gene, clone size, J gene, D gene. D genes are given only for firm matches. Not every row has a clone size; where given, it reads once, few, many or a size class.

cdr3_aa: CASWTVNTEAFF
cdr3_nt: TGTGCCAGCTGGACAGTGAACACTGAAGCTTTCTTT
v_call: TRBV14
clone_size: few
j_call: TRBJ1-1
d_call: -

cdr3_aa: CSVERATGAFF
cdr3_nt: TGCAGCGTTGAAAGGGCTACGGGAGCTTTCTTT
v_call: TRBV29-1
clone_size: few
j_call: TRBJ1-1
d_call: -

cdr3_aa: CASSLGGQGETSGRARETQYF
cdr3_nt: TGTGCCAGCAGCTTAGGGGGACAGGGCGAGACTAGCGGGAGGGCCAGAGAGACCCAGTACTTC
v_call: TRBV11-2
clone_size: -
j_call: TRBJ2-5
d_call: TRBD2

cdr3_aa: CSVLRGTYASTDTQYF
cdr3_nt: TGCAGCGTGCTGCGGGGAACCTATGCTAGCACAGATACGCAGTATTTT
v_call: TRBV29-1
clone_size: -
j_call: TRBJ2-3
d_call: -

cdr3_aa: CATSEPNTGTGSGKQFF
cdr3_nt: TGTGCCACCAGTGAGCCAAATACCGGGACAGGGAGTGGGAAGCAGTTCTTC
v_call: TRBV24-1
clone_size: -
j_call: TRBJ2-1
d_call: TRBD1

cdr3_aa: CASSPFKEPNTEAFF
cdr3_nt: TGCGCCAGCAGCCCCTTTAAGGAACCGAACACTGAAGCTTTCTTT
v_call: TRBV5-1
clone_size: -
j_call: TRBJ1-1
d_call: -

cdr3_aa: CSARGPKETQYF
cdr3_nt: TGCAGTGCTAGGGGTCCAAAAGAGACCCAGTACTTC
v_call: TRBV20-1
clone_size: -
j_call: TRBJ2-5
d_call: -

cdr3_aa: CASSLTRAETQYF
cdr3_nt: TGTGCCAGCAGCTTAACACGAGCGGAGACCCAGTACTTC
v_call: TRBV7-3
clone_size: -
j_call: TRBJ2-5
d_call: -

cdr3_aa: CASSVAPNYGYTF
cdr3_nt: TGTGCCAGCAGCGTAGCACCTAACTATGGCTACACCTTC
v_call: TRBV9
clone_size: -
j_call: TRBJ1-2
d_call: -

cdr3_aa: CASSQGWRQETQYF
cdr3_nt: TGTGCCAGCAGCCAAGGCTGGAGACAAGAGACCCAGTACTTC
v_call: TRBV14
clone_size: -
j_call: TRBJ2-5
d_call: -

cdr3_aa: CSVGTRPPSLAYF
cdr3_nt: TGCAGTGTGGGGACTAGACCTCCATCCTTGGCGTACTTC
v_call: TRBV20-1
clone_size: -
j_call: TRBJ2-4
d_call: TRBD2

cdr3_aa: CASRNTLTGGGDFF
cdr3_nt: TGTGCCAGCAGGAACACATTGACAGGGGGCGGCGATTTCTTT
v_call: TRBV6-1
clone_size: -
j_call: TRBJ1-1
d_call: TRBD1

cdr3_aa: CSAAPGPGRLNQPQHF
cdr3_nt: TGCAGTGCCGCCCCGGGACCAGGGCGACTTAATCAGCCCCAGCATTTT
v_call: TRBV20-1
clone_size: -
j_call: TRBJ1-5
d_call: -

cdr3_aa: CATSRVLGGDEQFF
cdr3_nt: TGTGCCACCAGCAGAGTCCTTGGGGGGGATGAGCAGTTCTTC
v_call: TRBV15
clone_size: many
j_call: TRBJ2-1
d_call: TRBD2

cdr3_aa: CASSAGTGRYFEKLFF
cdr3_nt: TGTGCCAGCAGTGCCGGGACAGGGAGGTATTTTGAAAAACTGTTTTTT
v_call: TRBV27
clone_size: -
j_call: TRBJ1-4
d_call: TRBD1

cdr3_aa: CASRTGTVNQPQHF
cdr3_nt: TGTGCCAGCAGGACCGGGACAGTAAATCAGCCCCAGCATTTT
v_call: TRBV12-3/TRBV12-4
clone_size: many
j_call: TRBJ1-5
d_call: TRBD1